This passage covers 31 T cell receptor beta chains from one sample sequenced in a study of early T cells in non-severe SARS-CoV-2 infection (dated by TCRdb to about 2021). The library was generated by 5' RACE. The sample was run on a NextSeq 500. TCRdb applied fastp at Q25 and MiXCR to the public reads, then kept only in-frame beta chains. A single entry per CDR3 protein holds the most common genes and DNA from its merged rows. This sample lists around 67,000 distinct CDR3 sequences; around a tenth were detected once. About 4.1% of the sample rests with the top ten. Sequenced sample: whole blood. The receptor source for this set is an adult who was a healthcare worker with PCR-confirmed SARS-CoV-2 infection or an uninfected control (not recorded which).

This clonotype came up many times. The CDR3 coding sequence is TGCGCCAGCAGCCAAGATCCTGTAGGACGCAGTGAGCAGTTCTTC. Translating it yields CASSQDPVGRSEQFF. The rearrangement joins TRBV4-1 to TRBJ2-1, with D unresolved. The CDR3 runs to 15 residues. Germline CDR1 is MGHRA and CDR2 is YSYEKL. V dropped 0 bases and J dropped 9 bases, with 15 bases sitting between them.

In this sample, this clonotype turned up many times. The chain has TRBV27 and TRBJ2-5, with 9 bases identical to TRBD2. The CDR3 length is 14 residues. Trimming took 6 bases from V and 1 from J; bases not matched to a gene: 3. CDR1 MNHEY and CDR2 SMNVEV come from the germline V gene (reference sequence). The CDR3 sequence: CASRGLAIQETQYF. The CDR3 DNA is TGTGCCAGCAGAGGACTAGCGATCCAAGAGACCCAGTACTTC.

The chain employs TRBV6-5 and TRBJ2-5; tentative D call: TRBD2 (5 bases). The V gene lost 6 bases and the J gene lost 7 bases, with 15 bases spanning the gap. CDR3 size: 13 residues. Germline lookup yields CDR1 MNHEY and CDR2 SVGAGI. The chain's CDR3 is CASSSPVAGTQYF. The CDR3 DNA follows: TGTGCCAGCAGCAGCCCGGTTGCGGGGACCCAGTACTTC.

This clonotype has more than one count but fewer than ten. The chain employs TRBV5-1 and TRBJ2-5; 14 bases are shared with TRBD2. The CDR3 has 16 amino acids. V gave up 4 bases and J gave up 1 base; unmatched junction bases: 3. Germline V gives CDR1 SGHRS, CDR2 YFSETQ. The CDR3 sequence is CASSPGTSGGQETQYF. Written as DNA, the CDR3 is TGCGCCAGCAGCCCTGGGACTAGCGGGGGCCAAGAGACCCAGTACTTC.

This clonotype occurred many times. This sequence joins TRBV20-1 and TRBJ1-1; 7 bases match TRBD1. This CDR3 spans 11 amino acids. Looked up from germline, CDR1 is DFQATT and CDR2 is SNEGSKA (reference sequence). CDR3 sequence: CQTGTDTEAFF. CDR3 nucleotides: TGCCAGACAGGGACAGACACTGAAGCTTTCTTT.

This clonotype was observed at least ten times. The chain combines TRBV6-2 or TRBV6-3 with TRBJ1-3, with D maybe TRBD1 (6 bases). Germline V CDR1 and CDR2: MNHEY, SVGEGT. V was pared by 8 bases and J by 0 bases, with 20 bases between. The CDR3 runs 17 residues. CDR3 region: CASRNRTGLLSGNTIYF. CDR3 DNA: TGTGCCAGCCGAAACCGAACAGGGCTACTCTCTGGAAACACCATATATTTT.

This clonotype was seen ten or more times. The CDR3 sequence is CASRRDRALGEQYF. CDR3 in DNA: TGCGCCAGCAGGCGTGATAGGGCCCTCGGTGAGCAGTACTTC. V is TRBV5-1 and J is TRBJ2-7; D gene uncertain. Per germline, CDR1 SGHRS and CDR2 YFSETQ. This CDR3 has 14 residues. Trimming shortened V by 5 bases and J by 7 bases, and 19 bases separated the two germline ends.

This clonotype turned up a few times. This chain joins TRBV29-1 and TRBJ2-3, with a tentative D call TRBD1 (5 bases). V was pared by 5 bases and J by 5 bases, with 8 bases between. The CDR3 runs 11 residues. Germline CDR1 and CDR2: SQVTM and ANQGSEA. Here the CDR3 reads CSVPQEDTQYF. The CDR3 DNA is TGCAGCGTTCCACAGGAAGATACGCAGTATTTT.

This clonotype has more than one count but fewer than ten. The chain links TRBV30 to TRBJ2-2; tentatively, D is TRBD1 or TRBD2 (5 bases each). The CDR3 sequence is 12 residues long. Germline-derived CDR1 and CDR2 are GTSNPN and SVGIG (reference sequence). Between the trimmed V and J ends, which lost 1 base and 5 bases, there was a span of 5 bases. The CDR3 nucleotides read TGTGCCTGGAGTGGGGGGACCGGGGAGCTGTTTTTT. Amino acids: CAWSGGTGELFF.

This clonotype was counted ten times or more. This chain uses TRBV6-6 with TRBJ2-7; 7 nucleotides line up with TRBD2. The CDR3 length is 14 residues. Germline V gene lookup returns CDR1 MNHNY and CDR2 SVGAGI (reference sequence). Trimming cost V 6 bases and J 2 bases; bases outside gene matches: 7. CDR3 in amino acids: CASRGSSGTYEQYF. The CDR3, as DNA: TGTGCCAGCAGGGGGTCTAGCGGTACCTACGAGCAGTACTTC.

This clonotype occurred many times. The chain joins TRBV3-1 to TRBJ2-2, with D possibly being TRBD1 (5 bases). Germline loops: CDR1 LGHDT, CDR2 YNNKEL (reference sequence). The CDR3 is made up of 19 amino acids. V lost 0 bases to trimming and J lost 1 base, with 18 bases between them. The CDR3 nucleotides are TGTGCCAGCAGCCAAGATCAAGGGGCAGTCGCCATGAACACCGGGGAGCTGTTTTTT. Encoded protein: CASSQDQGAVAMNTGELFF.

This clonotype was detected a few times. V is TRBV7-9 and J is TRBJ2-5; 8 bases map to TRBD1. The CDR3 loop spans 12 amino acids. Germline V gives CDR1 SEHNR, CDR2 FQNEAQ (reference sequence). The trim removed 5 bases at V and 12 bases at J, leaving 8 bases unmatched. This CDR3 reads CASSRGDRTKYF. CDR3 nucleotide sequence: TGTGCCAGCAGCCGTGGGGACAGGACGAAGTACTTC. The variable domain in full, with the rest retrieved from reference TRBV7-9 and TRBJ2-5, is DTGVSQNPRHKITKRGQNVTFRCDPISEHNRLYWYRQTLGQGPEFLTYFQNEAQLEKSRLLSDRFSAERPKGSFSTLEIQRTEQGDSAMYLCASSRGDRTKYFGPGTRLLVL.

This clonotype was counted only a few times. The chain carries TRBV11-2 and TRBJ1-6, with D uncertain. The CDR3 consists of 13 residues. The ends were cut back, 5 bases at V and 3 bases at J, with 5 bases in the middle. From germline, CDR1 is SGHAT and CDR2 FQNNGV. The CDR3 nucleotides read TGTGCCAGCAGCGCCAACTATAATTCACCCCTCCACTTT. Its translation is CASSANYNSPLHF.

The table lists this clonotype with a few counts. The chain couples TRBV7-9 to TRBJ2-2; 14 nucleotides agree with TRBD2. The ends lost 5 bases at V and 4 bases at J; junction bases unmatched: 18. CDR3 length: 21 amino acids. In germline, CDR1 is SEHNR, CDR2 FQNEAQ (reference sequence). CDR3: CASSNPRAGTSGRVGTGELFF. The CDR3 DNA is TGTGCCAGCAGCAATCCGCGAGCCGGGACTAGCGGGAGAGTAGGCACCGGGGAGCTGTTTTTT.

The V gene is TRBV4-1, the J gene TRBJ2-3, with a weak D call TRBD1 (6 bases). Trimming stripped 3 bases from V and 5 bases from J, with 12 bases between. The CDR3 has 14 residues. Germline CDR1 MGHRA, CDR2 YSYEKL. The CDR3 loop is CASSQMGAGDTQYF. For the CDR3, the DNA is TGCGCCAGCAGCCAGATGGGGGCTGGAGATACGCAGTATTTT.

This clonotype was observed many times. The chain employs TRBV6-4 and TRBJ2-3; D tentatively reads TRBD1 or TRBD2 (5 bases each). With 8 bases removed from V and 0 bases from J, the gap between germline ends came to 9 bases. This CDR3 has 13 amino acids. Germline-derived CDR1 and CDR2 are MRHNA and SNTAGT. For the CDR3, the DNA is TGTGCCAGCGCCGGGGCTAGCACAGATACGCAGTATTTT. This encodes CASAGASTDTQYF.

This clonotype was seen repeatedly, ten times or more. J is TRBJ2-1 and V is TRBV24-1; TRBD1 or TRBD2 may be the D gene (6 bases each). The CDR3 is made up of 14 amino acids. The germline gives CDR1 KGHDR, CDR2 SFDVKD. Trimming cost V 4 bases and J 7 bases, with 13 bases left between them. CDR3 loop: CATSERQGRNEQFF. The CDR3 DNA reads TGTGCCACCAGTGAGAGGCAGGGGAGGAATGAGCAGTTCTTC.

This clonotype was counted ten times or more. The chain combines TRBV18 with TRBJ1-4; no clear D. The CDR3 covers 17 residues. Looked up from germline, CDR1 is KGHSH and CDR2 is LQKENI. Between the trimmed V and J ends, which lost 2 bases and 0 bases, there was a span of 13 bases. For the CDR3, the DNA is TGTGCCAGCTCACCAAGTAGCCGGCGGACAACTAATGAAAAACTGTTTTTT. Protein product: CASSPSSRRTTNEKLFF.

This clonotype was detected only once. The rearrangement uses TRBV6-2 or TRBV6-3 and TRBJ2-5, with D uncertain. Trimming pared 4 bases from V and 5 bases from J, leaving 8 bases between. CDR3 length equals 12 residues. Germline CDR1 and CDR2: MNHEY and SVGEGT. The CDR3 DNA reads TGTGCCAGCAGTTCAGCCTTTGAGACCCAGTACTTC. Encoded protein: CASSSAFETQYF.

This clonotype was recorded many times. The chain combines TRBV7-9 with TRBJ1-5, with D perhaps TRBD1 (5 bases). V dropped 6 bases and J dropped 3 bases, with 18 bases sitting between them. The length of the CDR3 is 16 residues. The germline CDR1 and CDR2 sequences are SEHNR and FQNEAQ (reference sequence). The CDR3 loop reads CASSARVGEDNQPQHF. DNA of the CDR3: TGTGCCAGCAGTGCCAGGGTCGGGGAGGACAATCAGCCCCAGCATTTT.

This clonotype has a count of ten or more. CDR3 amino acids: CASSSQGNYGYTF. The CDR3 bases are TGTGCCAGCAGCTCCCAGGGGAACTATGGCTACACCTTC. The rearrangement joins TRBV7-9 to TRBJ1-2; a weak D match, TRBD1 (6 bases). Trimming removed 4 bases at V and 2 bases at J, with 8 bases between. In germline, CDR1 is SEHNR, CDR2 FQNEAQ (reference sequence). The CDR3 runs to 13 residues.

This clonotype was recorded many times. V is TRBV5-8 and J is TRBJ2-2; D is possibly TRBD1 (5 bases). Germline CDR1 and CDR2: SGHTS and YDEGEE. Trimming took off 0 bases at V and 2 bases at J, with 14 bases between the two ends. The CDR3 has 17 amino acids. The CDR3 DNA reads TGTGCCAGCAGCTTGGGACAGCCACGCATTAACACCGGGGAGCTGTTTTTT. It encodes CASSLGQPRINTGELFF.

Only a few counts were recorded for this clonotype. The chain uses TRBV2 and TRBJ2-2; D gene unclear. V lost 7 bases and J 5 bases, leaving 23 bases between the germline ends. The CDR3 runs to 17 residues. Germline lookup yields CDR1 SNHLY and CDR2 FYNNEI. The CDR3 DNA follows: TGTGCCAGCAACCCAGAGATTAGGGCGCGAAAAACCGGGGAGCTGTTTTTT. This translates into CASNPEIRARKTGELFF.

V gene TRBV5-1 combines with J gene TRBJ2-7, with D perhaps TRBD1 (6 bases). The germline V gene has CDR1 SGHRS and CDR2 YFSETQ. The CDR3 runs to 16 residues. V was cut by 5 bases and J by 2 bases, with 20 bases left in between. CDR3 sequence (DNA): TGCGCCAGCAGAGCGGACAGATCTTCTTTTACCTACGAGCAGTACTTC. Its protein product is CASRADRSSFTYEQYF.

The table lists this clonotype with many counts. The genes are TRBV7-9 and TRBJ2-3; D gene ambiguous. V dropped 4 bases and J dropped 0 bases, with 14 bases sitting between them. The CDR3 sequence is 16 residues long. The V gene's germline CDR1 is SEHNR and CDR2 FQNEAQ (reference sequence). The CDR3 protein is CASSSTDLGSTDTQYF. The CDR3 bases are TGTGCCAGCAGCTCCACAGATTTAGGTAGCACAGATACGCAGTATTTT.

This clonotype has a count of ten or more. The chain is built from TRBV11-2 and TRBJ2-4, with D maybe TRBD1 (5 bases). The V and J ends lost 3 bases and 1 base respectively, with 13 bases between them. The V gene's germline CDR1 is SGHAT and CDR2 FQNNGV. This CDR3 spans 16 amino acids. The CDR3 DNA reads TGTGCCAGCAGCTTTGACAGTGGGGTCGCCAAAAACATTCAGTACTTC. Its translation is CASSFDSGVAKNIQYF.

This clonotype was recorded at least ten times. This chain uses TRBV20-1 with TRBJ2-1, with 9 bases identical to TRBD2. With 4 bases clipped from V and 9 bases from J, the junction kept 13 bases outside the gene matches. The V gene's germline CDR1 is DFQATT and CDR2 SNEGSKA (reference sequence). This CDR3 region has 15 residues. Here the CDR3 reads CSANFPSGMVREQFF. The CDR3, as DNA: TGCAGTGCTAACTTTCCTAGCGGGATGGTCCGTGAGCAGTTCTTC.

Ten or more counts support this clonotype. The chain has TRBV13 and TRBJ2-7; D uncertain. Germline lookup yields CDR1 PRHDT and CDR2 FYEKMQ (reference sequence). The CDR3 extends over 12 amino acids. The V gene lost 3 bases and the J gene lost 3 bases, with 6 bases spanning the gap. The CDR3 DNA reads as TGTGCCAGCAGCTTCGCCGGCTACGAGCAGTACTTC. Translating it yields CASSFAGYEQYF.

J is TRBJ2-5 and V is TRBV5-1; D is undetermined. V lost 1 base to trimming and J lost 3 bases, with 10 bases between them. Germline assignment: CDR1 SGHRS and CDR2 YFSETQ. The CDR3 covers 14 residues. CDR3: CASSLSVVEETQYF. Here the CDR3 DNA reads TGCGCCAGCAGCTTGTCGGTGGTGGAAGAGACCCAGTACTTC.

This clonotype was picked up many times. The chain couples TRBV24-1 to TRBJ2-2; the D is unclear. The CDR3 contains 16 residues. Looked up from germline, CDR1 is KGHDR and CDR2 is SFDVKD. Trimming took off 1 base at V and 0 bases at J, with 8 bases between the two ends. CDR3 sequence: CATSDFPASNTGELFF. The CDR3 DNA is TGTGCCACCAGTGATTTCCCGGCGTCGAACACCGGGGAGCTGTTTTTT.

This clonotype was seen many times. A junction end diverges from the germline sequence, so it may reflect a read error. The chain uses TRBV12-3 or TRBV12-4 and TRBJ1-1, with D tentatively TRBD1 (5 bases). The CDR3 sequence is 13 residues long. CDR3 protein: CASSRSGGTGAFF. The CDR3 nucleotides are TGTGCCAGCAGCCGGTCGGGGGGGACTGGAGCTTTCTTT.